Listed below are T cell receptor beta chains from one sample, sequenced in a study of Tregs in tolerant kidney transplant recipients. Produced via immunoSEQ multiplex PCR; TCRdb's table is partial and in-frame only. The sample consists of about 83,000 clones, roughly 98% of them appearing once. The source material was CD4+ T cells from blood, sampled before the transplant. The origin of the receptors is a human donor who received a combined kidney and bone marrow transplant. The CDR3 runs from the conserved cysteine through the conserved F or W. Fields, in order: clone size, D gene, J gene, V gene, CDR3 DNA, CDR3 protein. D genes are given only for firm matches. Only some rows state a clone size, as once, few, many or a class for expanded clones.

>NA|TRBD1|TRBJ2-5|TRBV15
TGTGCCACCAGCAGAGATGGACAGGGGGCACGGGAGACCCAGTACTTC
CATSRDGQGARETQYF
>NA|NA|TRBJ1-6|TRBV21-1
TGTGCCAGCAGCAACGATGCTCGGGGGAATGATAATTCACCCCTCCACTTT
CASSNDARGNDNSPLHF
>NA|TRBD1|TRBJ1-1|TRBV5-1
TGCGCCAGCAGCTTGTTAGTGACAGGGCCATTGAACACTGAAGCTTTCTTT
CASSLLVTGPLNTEAFF
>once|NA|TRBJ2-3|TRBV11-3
TGTGCCAGCAGCCACGGGGGGCGAAGCACAGATACGCAGTATTTT
CASSHGGRSTDTQYF
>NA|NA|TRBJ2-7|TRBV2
TGTGCCAGCAGTGATGTGACACCAGCCTACGAGCAGTACTTC
CASSDVTPAYEQYF
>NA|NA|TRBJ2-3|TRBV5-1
TGCGCCAGCAGGGACCAGGGGACAGATACGCAGTATTTT
CASRDQGTDTQYF
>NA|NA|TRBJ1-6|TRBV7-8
TGTGCCAGCAGCCCACCCGGGGGGAGCTCCTATAATTCACCCCTCCACTTT
CASSPPGGSSYNSPLHF
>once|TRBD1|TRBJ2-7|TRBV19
TGTGCCAGTAGTATACGCCGGACAGGGCTGGGAGAGCAGTACTTC
CASSIRRTGLGEQYF
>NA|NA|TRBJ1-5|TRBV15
TGTGCCACCAGCAGAGAATACGGGAACAGCAATCAGCCCCAGCATTTT
CATSREYGNSNQPQHF
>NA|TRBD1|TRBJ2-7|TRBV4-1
TGCGCCAGCAGTAAACTCGAAAGATCCGGGACAGGGGTCTACGAGCAGTACTTC
CASSKLERSGTGVYEQYF
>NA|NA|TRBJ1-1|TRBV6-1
TGTGCCAGCAGTGTGGTACAGTACACTGAAGCTTTCTTT
CASSVVQYTEAFF
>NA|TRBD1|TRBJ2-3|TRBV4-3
TGCGCCAGCAGCCACAGGACAGGGGTCACAGATACGCAGTATTTT
CASSHRTGVTDTQYF
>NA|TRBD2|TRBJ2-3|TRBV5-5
TGTGCCAGCAGTACTAGCGGGCTCCCAGATACGCAGTATTTT
CASSTSGLPDTQYF
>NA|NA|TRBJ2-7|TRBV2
TGTGCCAGCAGTGAAGCTAAGAGTACCTACGAGCAGTACTTC
CASSEAKSTYEQYF
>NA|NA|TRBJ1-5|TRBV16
TGTGCCAGCAGCCAATCTAGTAGCAATCAGCCCCAGCATTTT
CASSQSSSNQPQHF
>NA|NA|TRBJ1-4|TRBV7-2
TGTGCCAGCAGCGCCGACAGGTGGAAGGAAAAACTGTTTTTT
CASSADRWKEKLFF
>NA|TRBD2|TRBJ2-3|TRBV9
TGTGCCAGCAATCGGGAGGGCGGCACAGATACGCAGTATTTT
CASNREGGTDTQYF
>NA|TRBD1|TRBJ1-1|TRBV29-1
TGCAGCGCTGCGACAGGGGATGAGGCTTTCTTT
CSAATGDEAFF
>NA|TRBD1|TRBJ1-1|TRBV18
TGTGCCAGCTCACCACCTTCGACAGGGGGCGAGAAAGCTTTCTTT
CASSPPSTGGEKAFF
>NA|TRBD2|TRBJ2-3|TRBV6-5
TGTGCCAGCAAGGGACTAGCGGGAGCGGATACGCAGTATTTT
CASKGLAGADTQYF
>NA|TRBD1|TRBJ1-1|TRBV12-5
TGTGCTAGTGGTTTGGCGCCCAAGCCAGTGGACAGGGAGGCGTACACTGAAGCTTTCTTT
CASGLAPKPVDREAYTEAFF
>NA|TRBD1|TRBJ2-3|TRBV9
TGTGCCAGCAGCGTGGGACAGGGTAAGGGGTATACGCAGTATTTT
CASSVGQGKGYTQYF
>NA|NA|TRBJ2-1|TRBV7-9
TGTGCCAGCAGCTTAAGCCTTTCGGGAGCCTACAATGAGCAGTTCTTC
CASSLSLSGAYNEQFF